This TCR beta chain originates from a study of monozygotic twins with inflammatory bowel disease (dated by TCRdb to between 2018 and 2021). In the study overall: The complete study included around 30 monozygotic twin pairs: 19 IBD-discordant Danish pairs and nine German pairs, of which four were IBD-concordant and five were IBD-discordant. Each individual had, on average, about 151 000 unique TCRalpha sequences and 181 000 unique TCRbeta sequences available for analysis. Within discordant pairs, disease-associated traits were sought mainly by comparing IBD patients with their genetically identical healthy co-twins. Overall study outcomes, separate from this receptor: The analysis was unable to tell apart different T cell subtypes. IBD patients had lower TCRbeta repertoire diversity, measured by the inverse Simpson index, than their healthy co-twins. Differing immunosuppressive treatments among patients may have added background noise and inter-individual variability to the repertoires. IBD patients shared fewer clonotypes with other individuals than healthy twins did, most markedly in patients showing signs of disease activity. No difference in repertoire similarity was observed between concordant and discordant twins, possibly owing to limited statistical power. No single strong signal or clonotype linked to IBD turned up in the results, so the idea that one exists was not supported.

From each donor, a roughly 2.5 ml peripheral blood sample was collected into PAXgene tubes and kept at -80 degrees C. Total RNA was isolated from whole blood with the PAXgene blood miRNA kit on an automated QIAcube, without T cell sorting. Deep TCRalpha and TCRbeta repertoire profiling with unique molecular barcoding was performed on peripheral blood of monozygotic twin pairs concordant or discordant for inflammatory bowel disease. Smoking habits were recorded for all twin pairs, and each individual was classified as a current, former or never smoker. Comments on this clonotype: Its antigen remains unidentified.

The library came from 5' RACE. For each TCR library, 3,500 to 4,000 ng of total RNA was used. For each sample, cDNA synthesis was carried out in eight separate reactions using SMARTScribe reverse transcriptase. During cDNA synthesis, unique molecular identifiers containing a 6-nucleotide sample barcode were introduced by template switching. TCRalpha and TCRbeta cDNA was amplified in two nested PCRs of about 17 and 10 cycles, and bead purification was carried out after each PCR. Before amplification, cDNA was treated with uracil DNA-glycosylase and purified using the QIAquick PCR purification kit. The second PCR was the step at which Illumina TruSeq-compatible adapters and sample-specific barcodes were added. Library quality and concentration were checked on TapeStation and Qubit, and libraries were pooled at around 5 ng each. Sequencing of the pooled libraries was done on an Illumina HiSeq2500 single-index Rapid Run using custom sequencing primers and 2 x 100 bp reads. The original methods were these. PCR and sequencing errors were corrected by UMI-based consensus assembly using MiGEC version 1.2.6. MiXCR version 2.1.1 was used to carry out V(D)J alignment, clonotype assembly and CDR3 extraction. To normalise gene usage, clonotype sharing and MAIT/NKT TCR abundance, the top 1000, 10 000 and 20 000 clonotypes in each sample were analysed. After downsampling to 27 000 UMIs, diversity was calculated as the inverse Simpson index using the vegan R package. Paired Mann-Whitney U tests on discordant twin pairs were used, with Benjamini-Hochberg multiple-testing correction. One entry per CDR3 protein sequence results from the TCRdb reprocessing of the reads, with DNA left out. The V and J calls follow TCRdb's processing rather than the paper's. This sample's table contains about 330,000 distinct CDR3 sequences. Around 2% of the sample comes from the top ten.

The germline V gene sets CDR1 to SGHVS and CDR2 to FNYEAQ. The CDR3 runs 15 amino acids, cysteine and phenylalanine included. No DNA appears here. The chain uses TRBV7-6 and TRBJ1-5; the TCRdb D gene call, TRBD1, has no DNA to confirm it. Sequencing was performed on blood. The sequence came from a human donor with ulcerative colitis or Crohn's disease, or a healthy co-twin of an affected twin (not recorded which). The CDR3 has the sequence CASSLGQGLAQPQHF. The full variable domain, completed from the reference TRBV7-6 and TRBJ1-5 proteins outside the CDR3, reads GAGVSQSPRYKVTKRGQDVALRCDPISGHVSLYWYRQALGQGPEFLTYFNYEAQQDKSGLPNDRFSAERPEGSISTLTIQRTEQRDSAMYRCASSLGQGLAQPQHFGDGTRLSIL.